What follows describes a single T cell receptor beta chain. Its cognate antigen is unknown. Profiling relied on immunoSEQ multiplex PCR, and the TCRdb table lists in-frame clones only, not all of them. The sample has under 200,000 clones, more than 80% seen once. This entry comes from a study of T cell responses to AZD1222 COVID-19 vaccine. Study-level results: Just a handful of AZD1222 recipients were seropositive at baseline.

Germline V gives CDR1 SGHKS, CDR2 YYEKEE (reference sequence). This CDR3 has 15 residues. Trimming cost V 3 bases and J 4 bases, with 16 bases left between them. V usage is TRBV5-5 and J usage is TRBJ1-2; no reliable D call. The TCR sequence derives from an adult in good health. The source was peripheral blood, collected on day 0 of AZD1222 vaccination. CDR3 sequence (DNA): TGTGCCAGCAGCTCCGAGCCCGGTGTCTTCTATGGCTACACCTTC. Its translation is CASSSEPGVFYGYTF.